The 30 T cell receptor beta chains presented below share a single source sample, sequenced in a study of human T cells and chemical hapten exposure. Time point reported: patch test 1, 2 weeks after DPC sensitization. Treatment meaning: therapeutic diphenylcyclopropenone sensitization with weekly scalp DPC. MiXCR, applied by TCRdb to the RACE reads, yields one record per CDR3 protein. The sample has 55,000 to 85,000 distinct CDR3 sequences, around 9.5% seen once. The sample here was whole blood, taken in connection with sensitization to the hapten diphenylcyclopropenone (DPC). All receptors derive from a woman aged 35 to 49 with alopecia areata. Some clones in this sample may be carry-over from other donors' samples.

This clonotype came up many times. The chain couples TRBV10-3 to TRBJ1-6, with a weak D call TRBD1 (5 bases). The CDR3 is 15 residues long. V was clipped by 6 bases and J by 0 bases, with 9 bases between them. Germline CDR1 and CDR2: ENHRY and SYGVKD. The CDR3 here is CAIRGGGSYNSPLHF. The CDR3 DNA follows: TGTGCCATCAGGGGCGGGGGCTCCTATAATTCACCCCTCCACTTT.

This clonotype came up many times. This rearrangement joins TRBV7-8 to TRBJ2-4; TRBD2 might be the D (7 bases). V dropped 1 base and J dropped 7 bases, with 14 bases sitting between them. Germline CDR1 is SGHVS and CDR2 is FQNEAQ. The CDR3 totals 15 residues. The CDR3 sequence is CASSLEGGDMNIQYF. Here the CDR3 DNA reads TGTGCCAGCAGCTTAGAAGGGGGGGATATGAACATTCAGTACTTC. The complete variable domain, with remaining parts taken from reference TRBV7-8 and TRBJ2-4, reads GAGVSQSPRYKVAKRGQDVALRCDPISGHVSLFWYQQALGQGPEFLTYFQNEAQLDKSGLPSDRFFAERPEGSVSTLKIQRTQQEDSAVYLCASSLEGGDMNIQYFGAGTRLSVL.

The J gene is TRBJ1-5, the V gene TRBV6-2 or TRBV6-3; D is ambiguous. Germline CDR1 is MNHEY and CDR2 is SVGEGT. The CDR3 covers 13 residues. Trimming left V 0 bases short and J 5 bases short, with 5 bases between. The CDR3 sequence: CASSYSQYQPQHF. CDR3 coding DNA: TGTGCCAGCAGTTACTCCCAGTATCAGCCCCAGCATTTT.

This clonotype appeared a few times. CDR3 DNA sequence: TGTGCCAGCAGCGAGAAAGGGGGTGAAGCTTTCTTT. Amino acid sequence: CASSEKGGEAFF. The chain combines TRBV12-3 or TRBV12-4 with TRBJ1-1; weak D call: TRBD1 (6 bases). CDR3 length: 12 amino acids. V shed 6 bases and J shed 7 bases, with 12 bases lying between them.

This clonotype has at least ten counts. CDR3 in amino acids: CASSYTGGQPQHF. The CDR3 DNA sequence: TGTGCCAGCAGTTACACCGGGGGCCAGCCCCAGCATTTT. The chain joins TRBV6-2 or TRBV6-3 to TRBJ1-5; TRBD1 might be the D (6 bases). V was pared by 2 bases and J by 7 bases, with 9 bases between. Germline CDR1 and CDR2: MNHEY and SVGEGT. The CDR3 spans 13 residues.

There are a few counts of this clonotype. This chain links TRBV27 with TRBJ2-2, with a possible D match to TRBD1 (6 bases). The CDR3 sequence is 13 residues long. Germline V gene lookup returns CDR1 MNHEY and CDR2 SMNVEV (reference sequence). The V end lost 2 bases, the J end lost 6 bases, and 7 bases lay between the germline ends. The CDR3 DNA is TGTGCCAGCAGTTTACAGGGGCCCGGGGAGCTGTTTTTT. Amino acids: CASSLQGPGELFF.

This clonotype came up a few times. V and J are TRBV20-1 and TRBJ1-4, with D possibly matching TRBD1 (5 bases). Trimming removed 3 bases at V and 3 bases at J, with 14 bases between. The CDR3 is 15 amino acids. Per the germline V gene, CDR1 is DFQATT and CDR2 is SNEGSKA (reference sequence). CDR3 loop: CSARDPGRPNEKLFF. For the CDR3, the DNA is TGCAGTGCTAGGGACCCGGGACGGCCTAATGAAAAACTGTTTTTT.

The chain is built from TRBV12-5 and TRBJ2-2, with D perhaps TRBD1 (6 bases). Trimming took off 0 bases at V and 8 bases at J, with 13 bases between the two ends. Germline V gene sequence: CDR1 LGHNT, CDR2 FRNRAP. The CDR3 is made up of 15 amino acids. CDR3 sequence: CASGLVQGQLGELFF. The CDR3 DNA follows: TGTGCTAGTGGTTTGGTACAGGGCCAGCTAGGGGAGCTGTTTTTT.

The table lists this clonotype with many counts. The chain couples TRBV6-6 to TRBJ2-2, with TRBD1 matching over 9 bases. This CDR3 has 15 residues. The germline CDR1 and CDR2 sequences are MNHNY and SVGAGI (reference sequence). Germline trimming cut 4 bases from V and 1 base from J; bases unmatched to any gene: 1. CDR3 nucleotide sequence: TGTGCCAGCAGTTCGGGACAGGGGAACACCGGGGAGCTGTTTTTT. It codes for CASSSGQGNTGELFF.

This clonotype was counted at least ten times. This rearrangement joins TRBV5-4 to TRBJ1-5; D is possibly TRBD1 (5 bases). Trimming pared 5 bases from V and 6 bases from J, leaving 9 bases between. Germline CDR1 SGHNT, CDR2 YYREEE (reference sequence). This CDR3 has 12 amino acids. The CDR3 DNA reads as TGTGCCAGCAGGGGGCAAGGTCAGCCCCAGCATTTT. Translated, it gives CASRGQGQPQHF.

This clonotype was seen ten or more times. The V call is TRBV7-6, the J call TRBJ1-5; no reliable D call. This CDR3 has 17 amino acids. V was cut by 0 bases and J by 3 bases, with 15 bases left in between. The V gene's germline CDR1 is SGHVS and CDR2 FNYEAQ. The CDR3 DNA follows: TGTGCCAGCAGCTTAGCCCCGACCGAACCTAACAATCAGCCCCAGCATTTT. Translating gives CASSLAPTEPNNQPQHF. Together with reference TRBV7-6 and TRBJ1-5, the CDR3 gives the full variable domain: GAGVSQSPRYKVTKRGQDVALRCDPISGHVSLYWYRQALGQGPEFLTYFNYEAQQDKSGLPNDRFSAERPEGSISTLTIQRTEQRDSAMYRCASSLAPTEPNNQPQHFGDGTRLSIL.

The sample holds many counts of this clonotype. V is TRBV7-2 and J is TRBJ2-2, with D perhaps TRBD1 (6 bases). V lost 2 bases and J lost 5, with 12 bases in between. From germline, CDR1 is SGHTA and CDR2 FQGNSA. The CDR3 covers 15 residues. The CDR3 region has the DNA TGTGCCAGCAGCTTAATACAGGGCGTTACCGGGGAGCTGTTTTTT. Protein: CASSLIQGVTGELFF.

This clonotype was counted at least ten times. V and J are TRBV11-2 and TRBJ2-1; D is ambiguous. The germline gives CDR1 SGHAT, CDR2 FQNNGV. Trimming left V 0 bases short and J 12 bases short, with 12 bases between. The CDR3 extends over 13 amino acids. The CDR3 region has the DNA TGTGCCAGCAGCTTAGATTTGGGCAGGACGCAGTTCTTC. Its translation: CASSLDLGRTQFF.

This clonotype was recorded at least ten times. The rearrangement uses TRBV11-2 and TRBJ2-3; D not resolved. Trimming cost V 4 bases and J 3 bases, with 5 bases left between them. From germline, CDR1 is SGHAT and CDR2 FQNNGV. There are 12 residues in the CDR3. DNA for the CDR3: TGTGCCAGCAGCTCGGTAACAGATACGCAGTATTTT. Its translation is CASSSVTDTQYF.

A remark on this clonotype: Being one base from a much bigger clone, this may be a read error. This chain links TRBV12-3 or TRBV12-4 with TRBJ2-5; 9 bases line up with TRBD1. Trimming at V came to 6 bases and at J to 3 bases, leaving 8 bases not matched to a gene. This CDR3 contains 15 residues. CDR3 sequence: CASRPVGTGKETQYF. CDR3 sequence (DNA): TGTGCCAGCAGACCTGTCGGGACAGGGAAAGAGACCCAGTACTTC.

The rearrangement links TRBV20-1 to TRBJ1-2, with D possibly matching TRBD1 (6 bases). Per the germline V gene, CDR1 is DFQATT and CDR2 is SNEGSKA (reference sequence). CDR3 length: 14 residues. V was clipped by 5 bases and J by 5 bases, with 18 bases between them. CDR3 amino acids: CSAQDSKVGYGYTF. CDR3 DNA: TGCAGTGCTCAGGACAGCAAGGTTGGGTATGGCTACACCTTC.

The chain has TRBV12-3 or TRBV12-4 and TRBJ2-7, with a possible D match to TRBD1 (6 bases). V lost 4 bases, J lost 4 bases, and 14 bases lay in between. This CDR3 is 14 amino acids long. The CDR3 region is CASSSRTAGYEQYF. As DNA, the CDR3 is TGTGCCAGCAGTTCACGGACAGCCGGTTACGAGCAGTACTTC.

V and J are TRBV12-3 or TRBV12-4 and TRBJ1-2, with unresolved D. Trimming pared 4 bases from V and 0 bases from J, leaving 6 bases between. The CDR3 has 13 amino acids. For the CDR3, the DNA is TGTGCCAGCAGTTCCCCGGCTAACTATGGCTACACCTTC. Translating gives CASSSPANYGYTF.

This clonotype was recorded at least ten times. This rearrangement joins TRBV7-8 to TRBJ1-2; D unresolved. Germline V gene lookup returns CDR1 SGHVS and CDR2 FQNEAQ. V was pared by 4 bases and J by 7 bases, with 10 bases between. CDR3 length: 12 amino acids. The CDR3 spells CASSYHFIGYTF. The CDR3 region has the DNA TGTGCCAGCAGCTACCACTTCATTGGCTACACCTTC.

The V gene is TRBV4-3, the J gene TRBJ2-1, with 16 bases matching TRBD2. The CDR3 is made up of 19 amino acids. Germline loops: CDR1 LGHNA, CDR2 YSLEER. V was pared by 2 bases and J by 2 bases, with 6 bases of the junction left unmatched. The CDR3, as DNA: TGCGCCAGCAGCCAATTCGCCGGGACTAGCGGGGGGGCCTACAATGAGCAGTTCTTC. This encodes CASSQFAGTSGGAYNEQFF.

This clonotype was found many times. CDR3 in DNA: TGTGCCAGCAGCTTACTACAGGGCTTCTCTGGAAACACCATATATTTT. Translated: CASSLLQGFSGNTIYF. J is TRBJ1-3 and V is TRBV5-6; D may be TRBD1 (6 bases). Deletions cut 2 bases from V and 0 bases from J, with 12 bases between. The CDR3 totals 16 residues. The germline V gene has CDR1 SGHDT and CDR2 YYEEEE.

This clonotype has a count of ten or more. The chain has TRBV30 and TRBJ2-3; 10 nucleotides align to TRBD2. With V trimmed by 4 bases and J by 0 bases, 7 bases remained unmatched. CDR1 and CDR2 from the germline V gene are GTSNPN and SVGIG (reference sequence). The CDR3 runs to 16 residues. The CDR3 loop is CAWTLAGASSTDTQYF. CDR3 nucleotides: TGTGCCTGGACTCTAGCGGGGGCCTCTAGCACAGATACGCAGTATTTT. The whole variable domain, remainder taken from reference TRBV30 and TRBJ2-3, is SQTIHQWPATLVQPVGSPLSLECTVEGTSNPNLYWYRQAAGRGLQLLFYSVGIGQISSEVPQNLSASRPQDRQFILSSKKLLLSDSGFYLCAWTLAGASSTDTQYFGPGTRLTVL.

This clonotype was detected many times. V and J are TRBV3-1 and TRBJ1-1; 8 positions agree with TRBD1. Germline V lookup: CDR1 LGHDT, CDR2 YNNKEL (reference sequence). V lost 4 bases, J lost 5 bases, and 6 bases stayed unmatched. This CDR3 is built from 14 residues. The CDR3 loop reads CASSPRTGKTEAFF. Here the CDR3 DNA reads TGTGCCAGCAGCCCGCGGACAGGGAAGACTGAAGCTTTCTTT.

This clonotype was seen a few times. The gene calls are TRBV7-2 and TRBJ2-5; D ambiguous. This CDR3 has 13 amino acids. Germline CDR1 and CDR2: SGHTA and FQGNSA. Trimming stripped 1 base from V and 2 bases from J, with 5 bases between. The CDR3 here is CASSLVWQETQYF. The CDR3 coding sequence is TGTGCCAGCAGCTTAGTATGGCAAGAGACCCAGTACTTC.

In its sample, this clonotype was seen many times. V and J are TRBV6-5 and TRBJ1-2; the D is unclear. V was clipped by 8 bases and J by 4 bases, with 14 bases between them. The CDR3 spans 13 residues. CDR1 and CDR2 from the germline V gene are MNHEY and SVGAGI. The DNA for the CDR3 is TGTGCCAGCTCCCAGGTCTTGAGCTATGGCTACACCTTC. Translation: CASSQVLSYGYTF.

This clonotype was recorded at least ten times. The chain links TRBV9 to TRBJ1-6; 8 positions agree with TRBD1. CDR3 length equals 15 residues. J was trimmed by 10 bases and V by 4 bases; bases with no gene match: 10. Germline V gives CDR1 SGDLS, CDR2 YYNGEE. The CDR3 DNA reads as TGTGCCAGCAGCCTCACGGGACAGGTTAACTCACCCCTCCACTTT. Amino acid sequence: CASSLTGQVNSPLHF.

This clonotype was counted at least ten times. V and J are TRBV4-3 and TRBJ2-3, with 7 positions matching TRBD2. The germline CDR1 and CDR2 sequences are LGHNA and YSLEER. CDR3 length: 16 residues. Trimming at V came to 0 bases and at J to 2 bases, leaving 5 bases not matched to a gene. This CDR3 reads CASSQDWTRPTDTQYF. The CDR3 coding sequence is TGCGCCAGCAGCCAAGACTGGACTAGACCCACAGATACGCAGTATTTT.

Note on this clonotype: A much larger clone sits a single nucleotide away, making a read error possible. The chain links TRBV6-2 or TRBV6-3 to TRBJ1-5; D possibly corresponds to TRBD1 (5 bases). This CDR3 region has 13 residues. Germline CDR1 MNHEY, CDR2 SVGEGT. CDR3 residues: CACSLVGTSPQHF. CDR3 in DNA: TGTGCCTGCAGTTTGGTAGGGACCTCTCCCCAGCATTTT.

This clonotype was seen only a few times. The chain employs TRBV2 and TRBJ1-2, with 11 bases that match TRBD1. V was clipped by 6 bases and J by 8 bases; unmatched bases: 5. The CDR3 consists of 13 residues. Germline V gene sequence: CDR1 SNHLY, CDR2 FYNNEI. The DNA for the CDR3 is TGTGCCAGCAGCTGGGGACAGGGGGGCGGCTACACCTTC. Translating it yields CASSWGQGGGYTF.

This clonotype was observed at least ten times. V gene TRBV20-1 combines with J gene TRBJ1-3; no clear D gene. The ends were cut back, 3 bases at V and 6 bases at J, with 12 bases in the middle. CDR1 and CDR2 from the germline V gene are DFQATT and SNEGSKA (reference sequence). There are 13 residues in the CDR3. In nucleotides, the CDR3 is TGCAGTGCTAGTTGGGTACCTGCAAACACCATATATTTT. Translation: CSASWVPANTIYF.